These T cell receptor beta chains were read from a single sample in a study of T cell responses to AZD1222 COVID-19 vaccine. Clones were read by immunoSEQ multiplex PCR, and TCRdb kept only the in-frame ones, dropping some. Found here are 40,000 to 55,000 clones, over 60% of them singletons; the top ten hold 3% to 4%. The sample consisted of peripheral blood, taken on day 0 of AZD1222 vaccination. The receptors originated from an adult in good health. The CDR3 runs from the conserved cysteine through the conserved F or W. Fields, in order: D gene, V gene, clone size, J gene, CDR3 DNA, CDR3 protein. D genes are given only for firm matches. Not all rows give a size; the values are once, few, many and, for expanded clones, a class.

-	TRBV12-3/TRBV12-4	-	TRBJ1-1	TGTGCCAGCAGTTTACTGGGAGGCTCTGAAGCTTTCTTT	CASSLLGGSEAFF
TRBD1	TRBV11-3	-	TRBJ2-3	TGTGCCAGCAGCTTAGATGGGGGACAGGCTCAGACCACGCAGTATTTT	CASSLDGGQAQTTQYF
-	TRBV29-1	-	TRBJ2-3	TGCAGCGTTGAACTTCTTGGTACAGATACGCAGTATTTT	CSVELLGTDTQYF
TRBD2	TRBV7-2	-	TRBJ2-2	TGTGCCAGCAGCCTTGGACTAGCGGGGGGGAGAAGGGAGCTGTTTTTT	CASSLGLAGGRRELFF
-	TRBV2	-	TRBJ1-3	TGTGCCAGCCTCGGTGACAGGTTCTCTGGAAACACCATATATTTT	CASLGDRFSGNTIYF
-	TRBV7-9	-	TRBJ2-7	TGTGCCAGCAGCTTGGACAGTTTCTCCTACGAGCAGTACTTC	CASSLDSFSYEQYF
-	TRBV5-6	once	TRBJ2-2	TGTGCCAGCAGCTTTTCACCAGGGTTTACCGGGGAGCTGTTTTTT	CASSFSPGFTGELFF
-	TRBV5-1	once	TRBJ1-1	TGCGCCAGCAGCTTGGAGGGGTTAGTCCCGAACACTGAAGCTTTCTTT	CASSLEGLVPNTEAFF
TRBD1	TRBV7-9	-	TRBJ1-4	TGTGCCAGCAGCCCCCGCGACCGCAGGGGGAATGAAAAACTGTTTTTT	CASSPRDRRGNEKLFF
-	TRBV7-9	-	TRBJ2-3	TGTGCCAGCAGCTTCGATGGGGCAGATACGCAGTATTTT	CASSFDGADTQYF
-	TRBV12-3/TRBV12-4	-	TRBJ1-1	TGTGCCAGCAGTTTTGAGGTAGGAGCTTTCTTT	CASSFEVGAFF
-	TRBV11-2	-	TRBJ2-7	TGTGCCAGCAGCTTACGTCTAGCCGGGTACGAGCAGTACTTC	CASSLRLAGYEQYF
-	TRBV9	-	TRBJ2-1	TGTGCCAGCAGCCCGAGGACAGCCTCCTACAATGAGCAGTTCTTC	CASSPRTASYNEQFF
TRBD1	TRBV5-1	-	TRBJ1-4	TGCGCCAGCAGCCCAAACAGGGGAGCTAATGAAAAACTGTTTTTT	CASSPNRGANEKLFF
-	TRBV18	-	TRBJ2-2	TGTGCCAGCTCACCGCCGGGACAGAACACCGGGGAGCTGTTTTTT	CASSPPGQNTGELFF
TRBD1	TRBV5-5	-	TRBJ1-2	TGTGCCAGCAGCTTGGGGGGACAGTATGGCTACACCTTC	CASSLGGQYGYTF
-	TRBV19	-	TRBJ1-1	TGTGCCAGTAGAGACCCGCGGAACACTGAAGCTTTCTTT	CASRDPRNTEAFF
-	TRBV6-5	-	TRBJ1-1	TGTGCCAGCAGCAAAGGGGGGATGACTGAAGCTTTCTTT	CASSKGGMTEAFF
-	TRBV10-3	few	TRBJ1-5	TGTGCCATCAGTGCAGGGCGGTATAGCAATCAGCCCCAGCATTTT	CAISAGRYSNQPQHF
-	TRBV6-5	-	TRBJ1-2	TGTGCCAGCCTTCCACACCAGGGTGTATATGGCTACACCTTC	CASLPHQGVYGYTF
TRBD1	TRBV3-1/TRBV3-2	once	TRBJ1-6	TGTGCCAGCTCCCAGGGGGGGAGGAATTCACCCCTCCACTTT	CASSQGGRNSPLHF
TRBD1	TRBV6-5	-	TRBJ1-2	TGTGCCAGCAGTTCGGACAGGGCCCTGGGGATGAGTGGCTACACCTTC	CASSSDRALGMSGYTF
TRBD1	TRBV28	-	TRBJ1-6	TGTGCCAGCAGTCTACTAAGGGACAGGGGTTCACCCCTCCACTTT	CASSLLRDRGSPLHF